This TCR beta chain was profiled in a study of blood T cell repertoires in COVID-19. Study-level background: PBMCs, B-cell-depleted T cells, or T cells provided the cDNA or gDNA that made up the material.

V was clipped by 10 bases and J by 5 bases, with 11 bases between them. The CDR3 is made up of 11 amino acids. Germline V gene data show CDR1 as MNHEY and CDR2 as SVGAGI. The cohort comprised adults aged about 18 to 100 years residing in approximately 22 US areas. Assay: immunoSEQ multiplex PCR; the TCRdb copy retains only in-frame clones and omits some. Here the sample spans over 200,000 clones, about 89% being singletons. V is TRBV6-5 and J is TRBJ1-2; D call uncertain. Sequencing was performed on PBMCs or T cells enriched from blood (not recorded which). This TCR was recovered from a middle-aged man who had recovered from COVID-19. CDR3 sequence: CATSVVYGYTF. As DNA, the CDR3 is TGTGCCACCTCGGTTGTGTATGGCTACACCTTC.